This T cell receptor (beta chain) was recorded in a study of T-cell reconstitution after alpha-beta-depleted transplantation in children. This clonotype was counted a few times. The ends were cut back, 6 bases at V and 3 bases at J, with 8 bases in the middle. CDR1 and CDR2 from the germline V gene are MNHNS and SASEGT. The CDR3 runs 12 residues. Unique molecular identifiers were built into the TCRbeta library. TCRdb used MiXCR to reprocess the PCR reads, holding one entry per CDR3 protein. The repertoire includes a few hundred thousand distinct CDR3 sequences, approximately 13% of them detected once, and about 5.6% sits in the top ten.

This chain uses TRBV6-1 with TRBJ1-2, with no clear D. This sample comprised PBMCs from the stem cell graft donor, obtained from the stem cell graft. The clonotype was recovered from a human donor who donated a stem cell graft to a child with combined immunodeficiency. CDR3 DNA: TGTGCCAGCAGGGCAGCAGACTATGGCTACACCTTC. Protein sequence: CASRAADYGYTF.